These 22 T cell receptor beta chains were sequenced from one sample in a study of T-cell memory formation after mild COVID-19. TCRdb reanalysed the 5' RACE reads using MiXCR and keeps one entry per CDR3 protein. This sample has roughly 580,000 distinct CDR3 sequences, with about 20% found just once. Material: PBMCs or a T cell subset sorted from them (not recorded which). Every receptor here comes from an adult woman who had mild COVID-19 (a few samples of this study predate the infection). Cell type and time point are not known.

V is TRBV29-1 and J is TRBJ2-5, with D tentatively TRBD1 (6 bases). Germline V lookup: CDR1 SQVTM, CDR2 ANQGSEA. CDR3 length equals 14 residues. The V and J ends lost 4 bases and 3 bases respectively, with 15 bases between them. The chain's CDR3 is CSVATGRREETQYF. CDR3 coding DNA: TGCAGCGTTGCGACAGGCCGACGGGAAGAGACCCAGTACTTC.

This chain connects TRBV2 to TRBJ2-7; 8 nucleotides agree with TRBD1. V trimming: 4 bases; J trimming: 1 base; junction bases outside the gene matches: 6. Germline lookup yields CDR1 SNHLY and CDR2 FYNNEI. The CDR3 length is 15 residues. Here the CDR3 DNA reads TGTGCCAGCAGTGGAAAGGACAGGGTGTCCTACGAGCAGTACTTC. As protein: CASSGKDRVSYEQYF.

This clonotype turned up a few times. V is TRBV24-1 and J is TRBJ2-7; possible D gene TRBD2, 6 bases. The length of the CDR3 is 12 residues. Germline V CDR1 and CDR2: KGHDR, SFDVKD. Trimming cost V 5 bases and J 6 bases, with 10 bases left between them. CDR3 bases: TGTGCCACCAGTGGGGGGGAACCCGAGCAGTACTTC. It specifies CATSGGEPEQYF.

The chain employs TRBV19 and TRBJ2-5; TRBD2 is a possible D gene (6 bases). The CDR3 covers 13 residues. The germline CDR1 and CDR2 sequences are LNHDA and SQIVND (reference sequence). V lost 6 bases, J lost 5 bases, and 13 bases lay in between. The CDR3: CASRSRTMETQYF. In DNA, the CDR3 is TGTGCCAGTAGGTCTAGGACTATGGAGACCCAGTACTTC.

This chain uses TRBV15 with TRBJ2-1, with D possibly being TRBD2 (6 bases). Germline CDR1 and CDR2: LNHNV and YYDKDF (reference sequence). The CDR3 has 13 residues. V was clipped by 7 bases and J by 5 bases, with 12 bases between them. The CDR3 sequence is CATTTSLNNEQFF. The DNA for the CDR3 is TGTGCCACCACTACTAGCTTAAACAATGAGCAGTTCTTC.

This clonotype occurred a few times. The chain combines TRBV29-1 with TRBJ2-2; D perhaps matches TRBD1 (6 bases). Deletions cut 2 bases from V and 8 bases from J, with 15 bases between. Looked up from germline, CDR1 is SQVTM and CDR2 is ANQGSEA. The CDR3 runs to 14 residues. The CDR3 reads CSVERQAVSGELFF. The CDR3 region has the DNA TGCAGCGTTGAAAGACAGGCCGTTTCAGGGGAGCTGTTTTTT.

V is TRBV18 and J is TRBJ1-2; D gene unclear. CDR3 size: 13 residues. Germline V CDR1 and CDR2: KGHSH, LQKENI. The V gene lost 0 bases and the J gene lost 6 bases, with 8 bases spanning the gap. CDR3 region: CASSPPQWNGYTF. The CDR3 nucleotides read TGTGCCAGCTCACCACCGCAGTGGAATGGCTACACCTTC.

The CDR3 spells CASSAKQGGKYEQYF. The CDR3 coding sequence is TGCGCCAGCAGCGCCAAACAGGGAGGAAAGTACGAGCAGTACTTC. This chain links TRBV5-1 with TRBJ2-7; D tentatively reads TRBD1 or TRBD2 (6 bases each). Germline loops: CDR1 SGHRS, CDR2 YFSETQ. This CDR3 region has 15 residues. Trimming shortened V by 4 bases and J by 4 bases, and 18 bases separated the two germline ends.

The V and J genes are TRBV7-9 and TRBJ2-7; D is ambiguous. The CDR3 loop spans 13 amino acids. In germline, CDR1 is SEHNR, CDR2 FQNEAQ (reference sequence). V was clipped by 6 bases and J by 2 bases, with 11 bases between them. CDR3 region: CASRDGEAYEQYF. The CDR3 DNA reads as TGTGCCAGCAGGGATGGAGAGGCCTACGAGCAGTACTTC.

The V call is TRBV12-3 or TRBV12-4, the J call TRBJ1-1, with D perhaps matching TRBD1 (5 bases). The CDR3 has 12 amino acids. V was clipped by 3 bases and J by 5 bases, with 7 bases between them. CDR3 sequence: CASSLTVTEAFF. CDR3 bases: TGTGCCAGCAGTTTGACAGTGACTGAAGCTTTCTTT.

The chain uses TRBV6-2 or TRBV6-3 and TRBJ2-7, with D possibly being TRBD1 or TRBD2 (5 bases each). CDR1 and CDR2 (germline): MNHEY, SVGEGT. CDR3 length: 15 amino acids. The germline V and J ends were trimmed by 7 bases and 6 bases, with 22 bases remaining between them. DNA of the CDR3: TGTGCCAGCAAGGTGGGGAGAGGGGCGCGGGCCGAGCAGTACTTC. Residues: CASKVGRGARAEQYF.

The V call is TRBV10-3, the J call TRBJ2-7; 10 bases agree with TRBD2. With 8 bases clipped from V and 2 bases from J, the junction kept 6 bases outside the gene matches. The CDR3 is made up of 14 amino acids. In germline, CDR1 is ENHRY, CDR2 SYGVKD. This chain's CDR3 is CAIRASGSPYEQYF. CDR3 DNA sequence: TGTGCCATCCGGGCTAGCGGGAGCCCCTACGAGCAGTACTTC.

This clonotype was counted at least ten times. The gene calls are TRBV30 and TRBJ1-2; tentatively, D is TRBD1 (5 bases). V lost 6 bases and J lost 9, with 20 bases in between. Germline CDR1 and CDR2: GTSNPN and SVGIG (reference sequence). The CDR3 sequence is 13 residues long. The CDR3 reads CACPTRDPTRYTF. CDR3 nucleotide sequence: TGTGCCTGTCCAACCCGGGACCCCACGCGCTACACCTTC.

In its sample, this clonotype was seen once. The genes are TRBV29-1 and TRBJ2-3; the match to TRBD2 covers 8 bases. J lost 1 base, V lost 4 bases, and 4 bases had no gene match. This CDR3 has 14 residues. Germline V lookup: CDR1 SQVTM, CDR2 ANQGSEA. The CDR3 nucleotides are TGCAGCGTTGGGGGACTAGTCGGCACAGATACGCAGTATTTT. Encoded protein: CSVGGLVGTDTQYF.

V gene TRBV6-5 combines with J gene TRBJ2-2; D call uncertain. Germline CDR1 and CDR2: MNHEY and SVGAGI. The CDR3 runs 15 residues. The V and J ends lost 1 base and 3 bases respectively, with 9 bases between them. This CDR3 reads CASSYFKLDTGELFF. In DNA form, the CDR3 reads TGTGCCAGCAGTTACTTCAAGTTAGACACCGGGGAGCTGTTTTTT.

This clonotype was picked up a small number of times. The V and J genes are TRBV5-1 and TRBJ1-4; D ambiguous. The V gene lost 0 bases and the J gene lost 5 bases, with 11 bases spanning the gap. The germline V gene encodes CDR1 SGHRS and CDR2 YFSETQ. The CDR3 is made up of 15 amino acids. This CDR3 is CASSLVGERNEKLFF. CDR3 nucleotides: TGCGCCAGCAGCTTGGTGGGTGAACGGAATGAAAAACTGTTTTTT.

The gene calls are TRBV4-1 and TRBJ1-6, with 9 bases that match TRBD1. The CDR3 length is 15 residues. Germline assignment: CDR1 MGHRA and CDR2 YSYEKL. The ends lost 3 bases at V and 10 bases at J; junction bases unmatched: 7. Written as DNA, the CDR3 is TGCGCCAGCAGCCAGAGGGGACAGGGAGAGTCACCCCTCCACTTT. It yields the protein CASSQRGQGESPLHF.

The table lists this clonotype with a few counts. The chain employs TRBV7-3 and TRBJ2-1, with 10 bases matching TRBD2. The ends lost 5 bases at V and 8 bases at J; junction bases unmatched: 6. Germline CDR1 SGHTA, CDR2 FQGTGA. The CDR3 is 14 residues long. The CDR3 here is CASSLPGTSDEQFF. The CDR3 nucleotides read TGTGCCAGCAGCCTCCCCGGGACTAGCGATGAGCAGTTCTTC.

For the CDR3, the DNA is TGCAGTGCCATATTCCGGGGGACTATACCCGCCAACTATGGCTACACCTTC. Protein product: CSAIFRGTIPANYGYTF. The V call is TRBV20-1, the J call TRBJ1-2; weak D call: TRBD1 (5 bases). Trimming pared 6 bases from V and 2 bases from J, leaving 25 bases between. Germline-derived CDR1 and CDR2 are DFQATT and SNEGSKA (reference sequence). CDR3 size: 17 residues.

In its sample, this clonotype was seen once. The chain links TRBV5-6 to TRBJ2-1; maybe TRBD1 (6 bases). The CDR3 spans 13 residues. CDR1 SGHDT and CDR2 YYEEEE come from the germline V gene. V was cut by 2 bases and J by 6 bases, with 9 bases left in between. CDR3 in amino acids: CASSLQGLNEQFF. The CDR3 region has the DNA TGTGCCAGCAGCTTACAGGGCCTCAATGAGCAGTTCTTC.

The gene calls are TRBV20-1 and TRBJ2-2; TRBD1 or TRBD2 may be the D gene (5 bases each). Germline CDR1 DFQATT, CDR2 SNEGSKA (reference sequence). The CDR3 has 15 amino acids. V lost 2 bases, J lost 2 bases, and 12 bases lay in between. CDR3 loop: CSARTRDLNTGELFF. CDR3 nucleotide sequence: TGCAGTGCTAGAACCCGGGACCTTAACACCGGGGAGCTGTTTTTT.

This clonotype was picked up a small number of times. The chain is built from TRBV3-1 and TRBJ2-2; D not certain. Germline assignment: CDR1 LGHDT and CDR2 YNNKEL (reference sequence). The CDR3 has 18 residues. V lost 0 bases and J 0 bases, leaving 14 bases between the germline ends. The CDR3 is CASSQDGLQASNTGELFF. In nucleotides, the CDR3 is TGTGCCAGCAGCCAAGATGGATTACAAGCCTCGAACACCGGGGAGCTGTTTTTT.